Listed below are T cell receptor beta chains from one sample, sequenced in a study of CD8 T cells in Susac syndrome. TCRdb itself ran the immunoSEQ multiplex PCR reads through MiXCR, one entry per CDR3 protein. The table records 100,000 to 150,000 distinct CDR3 sequences, around 86% of them present only once. The sample taken for sequencing was CD8+ T cells from PBMCs. The receptors were gathered from a human donor with multiple sclerosis. The CDR3 runs from the conserved cysteine through the conserved F or W. The D gene is left open where the match is weak. Expanded clones are given a class, and other clones once, few, many or no size at all.

CDR3nt	CDR3aa	abundance	d_gene	v_gene	j_gene
TGTGCTAGTGGAGTCAACAGCTACAATGAGCAGTTCTTC	CASGVNSYNEQFF	NA	NA	TRBV12-5	TRBJ2-1
TGCGCCAGCAGCTTGGCCAGGAGTCCTGAGCAGTTCTTC	CASSLARSPEQFF	NA	NA	TRBV5-1	TRBJ2-1
TGCGCCAGCAGTTTCCCCTTCCGGGACAGGGTTACAGATACGCAGTATTTT	CASSFPFRDRVTDTQYF	few	TRBD1	TRBV5-1	TRBJ2-3
TGTGCCACCAGTGTCGGAGTTAGCAATCAGCCCCAGCATTTT	CATSVGVSNQPQHF	NA	NA	TRBV24-1	TRBJ1-5
TGTGCCAGCCGCACCTCCAGTAGCGGGGAGTTGTCAGATACGCAGTATTTT	CASRTSSSGELSDTQYF	few	TRBD2	TRBV2	TRBJ2-3
TGTGCCAGCAGCCCTTGGACAGACTACGAGCAGTACTTC	CASSPWTDYEQYF	NA	NA	TRBV11-2	TRBJ2-7
TGTGCCACCAGTGAAGGGGCACGGGCTTTCTTT	CATSEGARAFF	NA	NA	TRBV24-1	TRBJ1-1
TGTGCCAGTAATGCGGGAGTGCGCACAGATACGCAGTATTTT	CASNAGVRTDTQYF	NA	TRBD2	TRBV19	TRBJ2-3
TGTGCCAGCAGTTTGGTGCACTCTTTATCTGGGGCCAACGTCCTGACTTTC	CASSLVHSLSGANVLTF	NA	NA	TRBV27	TRBJ2-6
TGTGCCAGTAGTATGATAGGCGGCCAACGGACCCAGTACTTC	CASSMIGGQRTQYF	NA	NA	TRBV19	TRBJ2-5
TGTGCCAGCAGCCCTCCGGGACTAGGTCACAATGAGCAGTTCTTC	CASSPPGLGHNEQFF	NA	TRBD2	TRBV28	TRBJ2-1
TGTGCCAGTTTGGGACTCGGGGGTTGGAATGAGCAGTTCTTC	CASLGLGGWNEQFF	NA	NA	TRBV6-2/TRBV6-3	TRBJ2-1
TGTGCCAGCAGTAGGGACAGGCGTGAAGCTTTCTTT	CASSRDRREAFF	NA	TRBD1	TRBV28	TRBJ1-1
TGCAGCGCCGATGCTCAGGGCACCAACGAGCAGTACTTC	CSADAQGTNEQYF	NA	NA	TRBV29-1	TRBJ2-7
TGTGCCAGCAGTTTCTGGGGAAAGCAGTACTTC	CASSFWGKQYF	NA	NA	TRBV27	TRBJ2-7
TGTGCCAGCAGCCCAAAAAGTCGACAGGGGGAGGTTTCAGCATATAGCAATCAGCCCCAGCATTTT	CASSPKSRQGEVSAYSNQPQHF	once	TRBD1	TRBV14	TRBJ1-5
TGTGCCAGCAGCCACTGGACAGGGCAGGCGAGCGAGCAGTACTTC	CASSHWTGQASEQYF	NA	TRBD1	TRBV7-9	TRBJ2-7
TGCGCCAGCAGCTCCTACGGGACAGGGGCAGATGGCTACACCTTC	CASSSYGTGADGYTF	NA	TRBD1	TRBV5-1	TRBJ1-2
TGTGCCAGCAGTTACGCGACTAGCGGGGGGCAGAATTTT	CASSYATSGGQNF	NA	TRBD2	TRBV5-8	TRBJ2-3
TGCAGTGCTAGAAGGACAGGGGGATTGGAGGATCAGCCCCAGCATTTT	CSARRTGGLEDQPQHF	NA	TRBD1	TRBV20-1	TRBJ1-5
TGTGCCACAGGGGGACTAGCGGGAGAAGAGACCCAGTACTTC	CATGGLAGEETQYF	once	TRBD2	TRBV7-9	TRBJ2-5
TGTGCCAGCAGTTTAGAAATCTATAGCAATCAGCCCCAGCATTTT	CASSLEIYSNQPQHF	NA	NA	TRBV12-3/TRBV12-4	TRBJ1-5
TGTGCCATCAGGGCGCCGGGGGACCCTACAGATACGCAGTATTTT	CAIRAPGDPTDTQYF	NA	NA	TRBV10-3	TRBJ2-3
TGTGCTAGTGGGACCGGACAGGGTGAAGAGACCCAGTACTTC	CASGTGQGEETQYF	NA	TRBD1	TRBV12-5	TRBJ2-5
TGCGCCAGCAGCTTGGCCATCGGGAGGAGCACAGATACGCAGTATTTT	CASSLAIGRSTDTQYF	NA	TRBD2	TRBV5-1	TRBJ2-3
TGTGCCAGCAGTTTCGGGACACTCATGAACACTGAAGCTTTCTTT	CASSFGTLMNTEAFF	few	NA	TRBV12-3/TRBV12-4	TRBJ1-1
TGCGCCAGCGGGTGGGGACAGGGTGTTCCTGAAGCTTTCTTT	CASGWGQGVPEAFF	NA	TRBD1	TRBV5-1	TRBJ1-1